This T cell receptor beta chain was recovered during a study of blood T cells in healthy people across ages. Combining a sample-barcoded 5' primer with a J-beta primer mix, a second PCR ran for roughly 7 to 12 cycles. TCRdb independently ran MiXCR on the 5' RACE reads; one entry per CDR3 protein. This sample has about 1,500,000 distinct CDR3 sequences, with about 40% found just once. Per the germline V gene, CDR1 is SGHRS and CDR2 is YFSETQ. The CDR3 runs to 17 residues. Trimming at V came to 4 bases and at J to 5 bases, leaving 13 bases not matched to a gene. This sequence originates from a woman younger than 35 in good health. The rearrangement links TRBV5-1 to TRBJ1-5; 9 bases match TRBD1. The source material was blood. In nucleotides, the CDR3 is TGCGCCAGCAGCCCGTGGGGGACAGGGACCGGCGATCAGCCCCAGCATTTT. Translating it yields CASSPWGTGTGDQPQHF.